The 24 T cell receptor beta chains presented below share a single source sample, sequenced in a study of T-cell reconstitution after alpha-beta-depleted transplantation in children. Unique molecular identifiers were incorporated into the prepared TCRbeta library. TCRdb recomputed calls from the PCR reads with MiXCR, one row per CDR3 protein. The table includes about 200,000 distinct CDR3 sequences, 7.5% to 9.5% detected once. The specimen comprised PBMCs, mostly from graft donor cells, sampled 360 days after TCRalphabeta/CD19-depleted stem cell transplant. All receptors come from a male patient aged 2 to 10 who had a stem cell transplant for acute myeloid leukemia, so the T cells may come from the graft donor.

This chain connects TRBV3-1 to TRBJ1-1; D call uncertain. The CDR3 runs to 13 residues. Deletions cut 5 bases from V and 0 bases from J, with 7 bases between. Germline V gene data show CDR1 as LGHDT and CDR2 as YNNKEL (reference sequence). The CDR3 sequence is CASSRALNTEAFF. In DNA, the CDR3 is TGTGCCAGCAGCAGGGCATTGAACACTGAAGCTTTCTTT.

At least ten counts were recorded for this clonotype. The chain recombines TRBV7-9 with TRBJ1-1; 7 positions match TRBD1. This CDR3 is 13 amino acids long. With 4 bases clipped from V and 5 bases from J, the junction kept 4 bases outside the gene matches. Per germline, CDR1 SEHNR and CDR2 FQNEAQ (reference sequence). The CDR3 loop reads CASSSLQGTEAFF. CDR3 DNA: TGTGCCAGCAGCTCATTACAGGGGACTGAAGCTTTCTTT.

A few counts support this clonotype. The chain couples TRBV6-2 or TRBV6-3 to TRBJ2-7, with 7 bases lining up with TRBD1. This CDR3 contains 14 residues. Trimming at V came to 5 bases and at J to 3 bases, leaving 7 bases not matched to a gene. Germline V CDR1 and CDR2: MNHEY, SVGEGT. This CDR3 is CASSPSGQVYEQYF. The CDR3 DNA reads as TGTGCCAGCAGTCCAAGCGGACAGGTCTACGAGCAGTACTTC.

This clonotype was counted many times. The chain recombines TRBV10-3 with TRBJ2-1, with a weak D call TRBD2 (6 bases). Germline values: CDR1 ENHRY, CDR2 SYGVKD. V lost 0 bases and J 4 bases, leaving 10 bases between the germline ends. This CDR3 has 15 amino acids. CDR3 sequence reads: CAISESGLLYNEQFF. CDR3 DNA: TGTGCCATCAGTGAGTCGGGACTTCTTTACAATGAGCAGTTCTTC.

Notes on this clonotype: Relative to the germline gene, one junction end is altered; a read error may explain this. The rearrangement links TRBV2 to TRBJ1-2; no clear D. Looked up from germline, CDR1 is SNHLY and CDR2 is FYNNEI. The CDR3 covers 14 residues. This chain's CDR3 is CASSDGEGRPPGSF. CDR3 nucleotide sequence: TGTGCCAGCAGTGATGGGGAAGGCAGGCCTCCTGGGTCCTTC.

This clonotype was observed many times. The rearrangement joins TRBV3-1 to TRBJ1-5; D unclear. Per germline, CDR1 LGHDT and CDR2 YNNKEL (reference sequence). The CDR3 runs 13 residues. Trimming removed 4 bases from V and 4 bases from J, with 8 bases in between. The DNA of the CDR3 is TGTGCCAGCAGCCCCCTCGGGAATCAGCCCCAGCATTTT. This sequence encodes CASSPLGNQPQHF.

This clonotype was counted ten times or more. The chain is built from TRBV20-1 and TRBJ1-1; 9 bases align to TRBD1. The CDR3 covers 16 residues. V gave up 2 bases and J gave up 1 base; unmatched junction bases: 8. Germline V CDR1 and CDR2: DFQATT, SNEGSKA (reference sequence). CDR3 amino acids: CSARSRRTGANTEAFF. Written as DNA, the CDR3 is TGCAGTGCTAGATCCCGGAGGACAGGGGCGAACACTGAAGCTTTCTTT.

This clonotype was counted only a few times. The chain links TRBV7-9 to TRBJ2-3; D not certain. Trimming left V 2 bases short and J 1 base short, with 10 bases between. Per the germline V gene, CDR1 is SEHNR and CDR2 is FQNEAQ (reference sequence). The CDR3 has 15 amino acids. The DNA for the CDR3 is TGTGCCAGCAGCTTACTACCCGAGGGCACAGATACGCAGTATTTT. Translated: CASSLLPEGTDTQYF.

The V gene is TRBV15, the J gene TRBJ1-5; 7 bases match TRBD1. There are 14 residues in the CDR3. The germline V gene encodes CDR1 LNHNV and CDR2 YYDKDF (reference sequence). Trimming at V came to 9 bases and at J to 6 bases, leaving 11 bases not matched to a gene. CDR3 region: CATSRDRRPQPQHF. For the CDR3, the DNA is TGTGCCACTTCCCGGGACAGACGACCTCAGCCCCAGCATTTT.

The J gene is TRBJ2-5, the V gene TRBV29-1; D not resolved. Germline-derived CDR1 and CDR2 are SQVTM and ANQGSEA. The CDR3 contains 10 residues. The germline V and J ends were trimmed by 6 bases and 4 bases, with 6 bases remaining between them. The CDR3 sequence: CSVRRETQYF. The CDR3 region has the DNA TGCAGCGTGCGAAGAGAGACCCAGTACTTC.

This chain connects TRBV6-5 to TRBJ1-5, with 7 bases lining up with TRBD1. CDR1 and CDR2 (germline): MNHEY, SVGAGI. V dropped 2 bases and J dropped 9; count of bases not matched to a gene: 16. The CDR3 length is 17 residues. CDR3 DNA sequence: TGTGCCAGCAGTTACGGCAGGAGGACAGGCAGTACCTGGCCCCAGCATTTT. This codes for CASSYGRRTGSTWPQHF.

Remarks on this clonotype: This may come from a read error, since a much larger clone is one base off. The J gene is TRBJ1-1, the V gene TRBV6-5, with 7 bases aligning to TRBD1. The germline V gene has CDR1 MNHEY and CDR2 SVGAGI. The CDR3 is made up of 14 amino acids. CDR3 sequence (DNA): TGTGCCAGCAGTTACGACAGGGAGGGCACTGAAGCTTCCTTT. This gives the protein CASSYDREGTEASF.

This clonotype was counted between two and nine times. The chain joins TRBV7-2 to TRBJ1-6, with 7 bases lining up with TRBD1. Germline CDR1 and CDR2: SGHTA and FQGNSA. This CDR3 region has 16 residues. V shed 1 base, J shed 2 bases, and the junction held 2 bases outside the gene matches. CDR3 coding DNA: TGTGCCAGCAGCTTAGTCGGGACAGCCTATAATTCACCCCTCCACTTT. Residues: CASSLVGTAYNSPLHF.

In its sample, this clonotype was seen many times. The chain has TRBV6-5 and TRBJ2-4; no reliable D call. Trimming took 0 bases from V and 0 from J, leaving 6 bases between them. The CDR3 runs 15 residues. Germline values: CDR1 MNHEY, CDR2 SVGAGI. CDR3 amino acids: CASSYSALAKNIQYF. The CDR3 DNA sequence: TGTGCCAGCAGTTACTCAGCGCTAGCCAAAAACATTCAGTACTTC.

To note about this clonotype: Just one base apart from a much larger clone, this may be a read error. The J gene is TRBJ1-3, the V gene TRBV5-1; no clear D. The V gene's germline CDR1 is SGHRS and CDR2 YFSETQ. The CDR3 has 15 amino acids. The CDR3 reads CASSLSTASGNPIYF. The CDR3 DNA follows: TGCGCCAGCAGCTTATCTACAGCCTCTGGAAACCCCATATATTTT.

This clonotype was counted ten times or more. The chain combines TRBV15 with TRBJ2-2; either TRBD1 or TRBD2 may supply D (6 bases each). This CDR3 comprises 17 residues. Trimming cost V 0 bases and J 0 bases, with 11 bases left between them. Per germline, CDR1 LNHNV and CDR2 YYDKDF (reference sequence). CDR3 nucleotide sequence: TGTGCCACCAGCAGAGATTCGGGGGCCCCGAACACCGGGGAGCTGTTTTTT. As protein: CATSRDSGAPNTGELFF.

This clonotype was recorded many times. The CDR3 is CSASSNEQYF. Here the CDR3 DNA reads TGCAGTGCTAGTAGCAACGAGCAGTACTTC. The chain has TRBV20-1 and TRBJ2-7; D is uncertain. With 3 bases removed from V and 5 bases from J, the gap between germline ends came to 5 bases. Germline values: CDR1 DFQATT, CDR2 SNEGSKA (reference sequence). The CDR3 spans 10 residues.

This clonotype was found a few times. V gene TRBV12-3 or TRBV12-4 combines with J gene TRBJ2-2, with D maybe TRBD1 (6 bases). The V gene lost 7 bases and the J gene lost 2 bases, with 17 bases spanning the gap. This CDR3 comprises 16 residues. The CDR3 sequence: CASTGDNTFNTGELFF. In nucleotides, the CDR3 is TGTGCCAGCACCGGGGACAACACCTTTAACACCGGGGAGCTGTTTTTT.

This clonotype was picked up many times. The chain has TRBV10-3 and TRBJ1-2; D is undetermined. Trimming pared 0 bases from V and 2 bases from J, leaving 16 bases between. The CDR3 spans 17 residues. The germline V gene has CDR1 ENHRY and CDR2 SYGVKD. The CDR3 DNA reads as TGTGCCATCAGTGAGTCGATACTGGTAGGGAGGAACTATGGCTACACCTTC. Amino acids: CAISESILVGRNYGYTF.

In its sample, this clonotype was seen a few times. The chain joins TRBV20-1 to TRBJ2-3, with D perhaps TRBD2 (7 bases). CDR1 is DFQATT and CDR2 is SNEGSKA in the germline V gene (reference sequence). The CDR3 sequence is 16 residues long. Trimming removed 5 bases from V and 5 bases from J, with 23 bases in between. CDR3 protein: CSAGQRGTTLEDTQYF. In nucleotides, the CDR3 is TGCAGTGCTGGACAGCGCGGGACTACACTGGAAGATACGCAGTATTTT.

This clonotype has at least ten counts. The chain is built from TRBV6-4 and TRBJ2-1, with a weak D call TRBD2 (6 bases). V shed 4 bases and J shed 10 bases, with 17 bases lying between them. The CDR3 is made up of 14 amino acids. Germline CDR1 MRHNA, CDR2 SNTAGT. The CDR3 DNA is TGTGCCAGCAGTGTTCGCGGTGGCGGGGACGAGCAGTTCTTC. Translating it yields CASSVRGGGDEQFF.

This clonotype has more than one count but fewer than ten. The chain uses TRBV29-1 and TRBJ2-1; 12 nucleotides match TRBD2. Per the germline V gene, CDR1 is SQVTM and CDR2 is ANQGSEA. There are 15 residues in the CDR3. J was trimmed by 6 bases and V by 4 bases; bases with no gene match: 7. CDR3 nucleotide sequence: TGCAGCGTTGCCCGACTAGCGGGAGCGGGCAATGAGCAGTTCTTC. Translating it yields CSVARLAGAGNEQFF.

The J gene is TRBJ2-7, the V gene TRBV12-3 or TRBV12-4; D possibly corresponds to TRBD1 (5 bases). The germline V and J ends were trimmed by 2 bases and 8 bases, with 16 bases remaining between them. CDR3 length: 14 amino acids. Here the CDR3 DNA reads TGTGCCAGCAGTTTACAGGAGAGCCACAGGAAGCAGTACTTC. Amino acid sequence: CASSLQESHRKQYF.

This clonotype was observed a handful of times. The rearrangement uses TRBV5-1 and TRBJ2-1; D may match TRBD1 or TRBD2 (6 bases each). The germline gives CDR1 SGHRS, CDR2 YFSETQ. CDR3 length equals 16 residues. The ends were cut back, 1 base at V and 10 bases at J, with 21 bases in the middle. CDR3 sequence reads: CASSLRSGAYSGEQFF. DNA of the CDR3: TGCGCCAGCAGCTTGAGGTCGGGGGCTTACTCGGGGGAGCAGTTCTTC.